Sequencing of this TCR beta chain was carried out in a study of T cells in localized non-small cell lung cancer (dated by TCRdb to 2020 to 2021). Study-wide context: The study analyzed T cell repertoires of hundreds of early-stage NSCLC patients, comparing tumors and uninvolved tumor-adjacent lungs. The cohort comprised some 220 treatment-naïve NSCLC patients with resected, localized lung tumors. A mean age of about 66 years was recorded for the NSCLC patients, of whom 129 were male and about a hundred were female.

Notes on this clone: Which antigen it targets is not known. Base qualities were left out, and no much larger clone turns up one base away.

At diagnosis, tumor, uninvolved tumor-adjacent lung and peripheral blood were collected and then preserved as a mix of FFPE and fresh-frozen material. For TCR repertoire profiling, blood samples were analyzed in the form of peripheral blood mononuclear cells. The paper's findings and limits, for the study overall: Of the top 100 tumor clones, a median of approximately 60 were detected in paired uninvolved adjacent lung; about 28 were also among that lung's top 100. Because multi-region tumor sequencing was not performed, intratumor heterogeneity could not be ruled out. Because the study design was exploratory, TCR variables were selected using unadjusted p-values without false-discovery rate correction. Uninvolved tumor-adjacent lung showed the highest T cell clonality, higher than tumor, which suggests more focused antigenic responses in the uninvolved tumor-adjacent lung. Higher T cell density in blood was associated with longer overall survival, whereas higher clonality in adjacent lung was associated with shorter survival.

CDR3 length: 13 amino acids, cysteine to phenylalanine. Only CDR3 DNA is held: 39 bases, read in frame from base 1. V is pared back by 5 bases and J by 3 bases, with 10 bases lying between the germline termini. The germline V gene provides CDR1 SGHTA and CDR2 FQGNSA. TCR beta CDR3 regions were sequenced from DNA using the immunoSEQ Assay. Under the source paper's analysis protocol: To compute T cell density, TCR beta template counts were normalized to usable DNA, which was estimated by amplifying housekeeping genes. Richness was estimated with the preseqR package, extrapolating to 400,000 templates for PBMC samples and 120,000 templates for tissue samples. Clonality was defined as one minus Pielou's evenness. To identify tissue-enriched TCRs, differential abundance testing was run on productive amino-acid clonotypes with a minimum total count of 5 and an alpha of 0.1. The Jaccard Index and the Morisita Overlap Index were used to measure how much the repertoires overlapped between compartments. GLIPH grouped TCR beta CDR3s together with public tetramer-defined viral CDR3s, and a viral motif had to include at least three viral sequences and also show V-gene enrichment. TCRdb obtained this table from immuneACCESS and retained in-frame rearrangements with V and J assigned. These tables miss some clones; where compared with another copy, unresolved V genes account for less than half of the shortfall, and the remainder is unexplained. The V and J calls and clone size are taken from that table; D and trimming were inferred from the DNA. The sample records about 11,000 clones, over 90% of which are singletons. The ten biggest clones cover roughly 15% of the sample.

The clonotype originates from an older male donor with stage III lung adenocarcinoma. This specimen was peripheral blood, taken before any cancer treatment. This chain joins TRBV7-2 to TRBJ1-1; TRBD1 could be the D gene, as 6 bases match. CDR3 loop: CASSEGQHTEAFF. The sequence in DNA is TGTGCCAGCAGCGAAGGACAGCACACTGAAGCTTTCTTT.